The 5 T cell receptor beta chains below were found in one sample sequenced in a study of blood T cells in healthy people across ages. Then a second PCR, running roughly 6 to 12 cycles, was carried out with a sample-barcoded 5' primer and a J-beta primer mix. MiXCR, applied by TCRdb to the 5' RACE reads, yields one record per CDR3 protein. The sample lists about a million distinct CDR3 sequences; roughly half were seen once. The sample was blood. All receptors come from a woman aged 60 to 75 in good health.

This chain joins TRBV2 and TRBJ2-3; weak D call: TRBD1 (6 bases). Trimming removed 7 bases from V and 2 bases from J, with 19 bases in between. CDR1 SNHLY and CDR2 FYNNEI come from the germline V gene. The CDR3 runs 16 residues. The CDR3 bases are TGTGCCAGCAACGAGGGGGTTCTCGGGGCCACAGATACGCAGTATTTT. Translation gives CASNEGVLGATDTQYF.

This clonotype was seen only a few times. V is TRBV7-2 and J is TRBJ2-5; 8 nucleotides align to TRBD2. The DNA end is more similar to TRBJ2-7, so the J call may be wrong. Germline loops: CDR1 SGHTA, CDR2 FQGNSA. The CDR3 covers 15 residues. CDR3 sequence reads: CASSFAGLDSDEQYF. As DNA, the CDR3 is TGTGCCAGCAGCTTCGCGGGACTAGATTCTGACGAGCAGTACTTC.

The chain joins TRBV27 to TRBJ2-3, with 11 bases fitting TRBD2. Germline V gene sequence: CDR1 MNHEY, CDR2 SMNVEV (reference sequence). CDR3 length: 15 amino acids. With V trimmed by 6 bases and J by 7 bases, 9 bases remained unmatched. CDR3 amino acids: CASRNSGRAWNTQYF. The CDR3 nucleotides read TGTGCCAGCAGAAATAGCGGGAGGGCCTGGAATACGCAGTATTTT.

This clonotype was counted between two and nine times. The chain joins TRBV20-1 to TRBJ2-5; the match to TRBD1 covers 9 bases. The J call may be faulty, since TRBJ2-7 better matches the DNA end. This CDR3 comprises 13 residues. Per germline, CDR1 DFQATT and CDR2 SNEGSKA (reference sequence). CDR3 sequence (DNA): TGCAGTGCCGCCGGGACAGGGCTTCACGAGCAGTACTTC. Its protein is CSAAGTGLHEQYF.

CDR3 residues: CASSQEEVTEAFF. The CDR3 region has the DNA TGTGCCAGCAGCCAAGAGGAGGTTACTGAAGCTTTCTTT. The rearrangement joins TRBV3-1 to TRBJ1-1; no clear D. The CDR3 loop spans 13 amino acids. CDR1 and CDR2 from the germline V gene are LGHDT and YNNKEL (reference sequence). Trimming took off 0 bases at V and 5 bases at J, with 7 bases between the two ends. Full variable domain (remainder filled in from reference TRBV3-1 and TRBJ1-1): DTAVSQTPKYLVTQMGNDKSIKCEQNLGHDTMYWYKQDSKKFLKIMFSYNNKELIINETVPNRFSPKSPDKAHLNLHINSLELGDSAVYFCASSQEEVTEAFFGQGTRLTVV.